A single sample is the source of the 18 T cell receptor beta chains below, sequenced in a study of Ad26.COV2.S vaccination and SARS-CoV-2 variants. Assay used: immunoSEQ multiplex PCR; TCRdb lists only in-frame clones, some missing. Altogether fewer than 100,000 clones are present, around 82% being singletons, with the ten largest covering 16%. The material sequenced was peripheral blood, taken after recovery from COVID-19. These receptors were taken from a human donor who had recovered from COVID-19.

This clone was detected a few times. V and J are TRBV9 and TRBJ1-2; D is unresolved. Germline V gene sequence: CDR1 SGDLS, CDR2 YYNGEE. The ends were cut back, 2 bases at V and 7 bases at J, with 18 bases in the middle. CDR3 length equals 15 residues. CDR3 amino acids: CASSVNSRTMGGYTF. CDR3 nucleotides: TGTGCCAGCAGCGTCAACTCCCGGACCATGGGTGGCTACACCTTC.

The V gene is TRBV28, the J gene TRBJ2-7; TRBD2 aligns across 9 bases. This CDR3 comprises 15 residues. Per the germline V gene, CDR1 is MDHEN and CDR2 is SYDVKM. With 5 bases clipped from V and 5 bases from J, the junction kept 10 bases outside the gene matches. The CDR3 region is CASSENSGRRNEQYF. For the CDR3, the DNA is TGTGCCAGCAGTGAAAATAGCGGGAGACGCAACGAGCAGTACTTC.

In its sample, this clone was seen a few times. J is TRBJ1-1 and V is TRBV2; 7 nucleotides agree with TRBD1. Germline CDR1 and CDR2: SNHLY and FYNNEI. The CDR3 has 14 residues. After removal of 6 bases from V and 6 bases from J, the junction contained 10 bases not matched to a gene. CDR3: CASSDVTGTAEAFF. In DNA, the CDR3 is TGTGCCAGCAGCGACGTGACCGGGACAGCTGAAGCTTTCTTT.

The chain combines TRBV14 with TRBJ2-7; the D gene is possibly TRBD2 (5 bases). Germline V gives CDR1 SGHDN, CDR2 FVKESK. V was pared by 0 bases and J by 6 bases, with 9 bases between. CDR3 length: 13 residues. Here the CDR3 reads CASSQESRGEQYF. The CDR3 DNA follows: TGTGCCAGCAGCCAAGAAAGCCGGGGCGAGCAGTACTTC.

This chain links TRBV24-1 with TRBJ2-1; D is uncertain. Germline V gives CDR1 KGHDR, CDR2 SFDVKD. This CDR3 has 12 residues. V was shortened by 5 bases and J by 10 bases, with 11 bases between the two germline ends. This chain's CDR3 is CATSVGWREQFF. In DNA, the CDR3 is TGTGCCACCAGTGTCGGATGGCGGGAGCAGTTCTTC.

This rearrangement joins TRBV27 to TRBJ2-1; D is possibly TRBD2 (6 bases). V was cut by 5 bases and J by 10 bases, with 18 bases left in between. The CDR3 has 14 residues. The V gene's germline CDR1 is MNHEY and CDR2 SMNVEV (reference sequence). DNA of the CDR3: TGTGCCAGCAGTGCGACCTCGACTAGAACCGAGCAGTTCTTC. It yields the protein CASSATSTRTEQFF.

CDR3 nucleotide sequence: TGCGCCAGCAGCTTGGAACCGATAGGTTATGAGCAGTTCTTC. It translates to CASSLEPIGYEQFF. This sequence joins TRBV5-1 and TRBJ2-1; D ambiguous. CDR3 size: 14 residues. V gave up 0 bases and J gave up 8 bases, with 12 bases separating them. Looked up from germline, CDR1 is SGHRS and CDR2 is YFSETQ.

This chain links TRBV27 with TRBJ1-1; 9 bases match TRBD1. This CDR3 comprises 17 residues. The germline gives CDR1 MNHEY, CDR2 SMNVEV (reference sequence). J gave up 4 bases and V 8 bases, and 17 bases lay outside the gene matches. As DNA, the CDR3 is TGTGCCAGCCCGACTGAAAACAGGGGGCGTGTGACCACTGAAGCTTTCTTT. It is translated as CASPTENRGRVTTEAFF.

A note on this clone: Other DNA sequences in this sample translate to the same CDR3. V is TRBV29-1 and J is TRBJ1-2; a possible D gene is TRBD1 (5 bases). The length of the CDR3 is 11 residues. V was trimmed by 4 bases and J by 8 bases, leaving 11 bases between them. Germline V CDR1 and CDR2: SQVTM, ANQGSEA. CDR3 protein: CSVGQRDGYTF. CDR3 sequence (DNA): TGCAGCGTTGGGCAGCGGGACGGCTACACCTTC.

V is TRBV6-5 and J is TRBJ2-7; 8 nucleotides match TRBD2. With 4 bases clipped from V and 0 bases from J, the junction kept 5 bases outside the gene matches. CDR3 length equals 15 residues. Germline V lookup: CDR1 MNHEY, CDR2 SVGAGI. The CDR3 bases are TGTGCCAGCAGTTCTGTAGCGGGAATCTCCTACGAGCAGTACTTC. This codes for CASSSVAGISYEQYF.

This rearrangement joins TRBV29-1 to TRBJ1-2; 12 positions agree with TRBD1. V lost 5 bases to trimming and J lost 4 bases; unmatched junction nucleotides: 8. There are 15 residues in the CDR3. Germline CDR1 SQVTM, CDR2 ANQGSEA. The chain's CDR3 is CSVRDRGQKSYGYTF. CDR3 in DNA: TGCAGCGTTCGGGACAGGGGGCAGAAAAGCTATGGCTACACCTTC. The variable domain in full, completed from reference TRBV29-1 and TRBJ1-2, reads SAVISQKPSRDICQRGTSLTIQCQVDSQVTMMFWYRQQPGQSLTLIATANQGSEATYESGFVIDKFPISRPNLTFSTLTVSNMSPEDSSIYLCSVRDRGQKSYGYTFGSGTRLTVV.

This chain joins TRBV12-3 or TRBV12-4 and TRBJ2-7, with D hard to call. V was clipped by 3 bases and J by 3 bases, with 9 bases between them. The CDR3 runs to 13 residues. CDR3 sequence reads: CASSFRSVYEQYF. The CDR3 region has the DNA TGTGCCAGCAGTTTCAGGAGCGTCTACGAGCAGTACTTC.

This chain joins TRBV4-3 and TRBJ2-2; 9 nucleotides agree with TRBD1. Germline-derived CDR1 and CDR2 are LGHNA and YSLEER. V lost 8 bases and J lost 1; bases outside the gene matches: 5. The CDR3 loop spans 15 amino acids. The chain's CDR3 is CASGMGQGNTGELFF. CDR3 DNA sequence: TGCGCCAGCGGGATGGGACAGGGGAACACCGGGGAGCTGTTTTTT.

Only a few counts were recorded for this clone. The chain joins TRBV27 to TRBJ2-3; 10 bases fit TRBD2. After removal of 2 bases from V and 0 bases from J, the junction contained 2 bases not matched to a gene. Germline V gene sequence: CDR1 MNHEY, CDR2 SMNVEV (reference sequence). This CDR3 has 16 amino acids. The CDR3 sequence: CASSLAAGGSTDTQYF. The CDR3 bases are TGTGCCAGCAGTTTAGCAGCGGGAGGGAGCACAGATACGCAGTATTTT.

The V and J genes are TRBV4-3 and TRBJ2-7, with TRBD2 matching 9 bases. This CDR3 spans 14 amino acids. V lost 1 base, J lost 10 bases, and 8 bases stayed unmatched. Germline assignment: CDR1 LGHNA and CDR2 YSLEER. CDR3 DNA sequence: TGCGCCAGCAGCCAAGGGGCGGGAGGGCCAAAACAGTACTTC. It translates to CASSQGAGGPKQYF.

This chain connects TRBV10-3 to TRBJ2-1, with D tentatively TRBD1 (5 bases). Trimming left V 6 bases short and J 6 bases short, with 12 bases between. This CDR3 spans 13 amino acids. Germline values: CDR1 ENHRY, CDR2 SYGVKD. The CDR3 DNA reads TGTGCCATCAGCCCTCAGGGCGGCAATGAGCAGTTCTTC. It is translated as CAISPQGGNEQFF.

The chain uses TRBV18 and TRBJ2-6, with D perhaps being TRBD1 or TRBD2 (5 bases each). The CDR3 has 19 amino acids. CDR1 is KGHSH and CDR2 is LQKENI in the germline V gene. V was pared by 4 bases and J by 1 base, with 20 bases between. This CDR3 reads CASSLTRDLLKSGANVLTF. The CDR3 DNA reads as TGTGCCAGCTCACTTACCCGGGACCTTTTAAAATCTGGGGCCAACGTCCTGACTTTC.

V and J are TRBV7-2 and TRBJ1-6; no clear D gene. CDR1 SGHTA and CDR2 FQGNSA come from the germline V gene. The CDR3 is 14 amino acids. The V gene lost 1 base and the J gene lost 4 bases, with 5 bases spanning the gap. Here the CDR3 reads CASSLGPYNSPLHF. The CDR3 DNA follows: TGTGCCAGCAGCTTAGGGCCGTATAATTCACCCCTCCACTTT.